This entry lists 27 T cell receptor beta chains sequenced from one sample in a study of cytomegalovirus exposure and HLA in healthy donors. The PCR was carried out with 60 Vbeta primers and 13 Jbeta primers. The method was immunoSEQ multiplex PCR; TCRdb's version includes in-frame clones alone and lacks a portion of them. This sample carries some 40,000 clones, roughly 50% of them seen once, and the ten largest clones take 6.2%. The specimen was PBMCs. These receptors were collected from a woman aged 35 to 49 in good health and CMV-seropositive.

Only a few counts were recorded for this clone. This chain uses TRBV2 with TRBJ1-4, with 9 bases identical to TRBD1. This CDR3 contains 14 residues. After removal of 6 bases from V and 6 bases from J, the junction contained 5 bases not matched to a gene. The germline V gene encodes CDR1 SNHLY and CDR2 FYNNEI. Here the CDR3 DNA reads TGTGCCAGCAGAAGGACAGGGGAGGATGAAAAACTGTTTTTT. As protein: CASRRTGEDEKLFF.

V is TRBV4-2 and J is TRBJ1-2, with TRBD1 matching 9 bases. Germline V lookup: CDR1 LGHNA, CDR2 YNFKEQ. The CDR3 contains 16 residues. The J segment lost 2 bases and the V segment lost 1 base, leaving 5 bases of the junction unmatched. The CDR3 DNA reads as TGTGCCAGCAGCCAAGCTGCGACAGGGGGAAACTATGGCTACACCTTC. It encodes CASSQAATGGNYGYTF.

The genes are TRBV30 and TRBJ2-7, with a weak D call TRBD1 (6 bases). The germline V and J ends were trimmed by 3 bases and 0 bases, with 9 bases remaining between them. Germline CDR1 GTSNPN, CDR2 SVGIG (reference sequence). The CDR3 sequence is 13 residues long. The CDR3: CAWRRTVSYEQYF. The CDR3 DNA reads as TGTGCCTGGAGGAGGACAGTCTCCTACGAGCAGTACTTC.

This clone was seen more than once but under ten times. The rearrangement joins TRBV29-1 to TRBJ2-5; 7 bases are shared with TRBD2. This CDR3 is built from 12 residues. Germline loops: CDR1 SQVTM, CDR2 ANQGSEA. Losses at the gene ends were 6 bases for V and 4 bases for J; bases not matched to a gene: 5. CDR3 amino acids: CSVLGGGETQYF. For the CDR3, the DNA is TGCAGCGTCCTCGGCGGGGGAGAGACCCAGTACTTC. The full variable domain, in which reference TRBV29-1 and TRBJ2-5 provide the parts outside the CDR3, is SAVISQKPSRDICQRGTSLTIQCQVDSQVTMMFWYRQQPGQSLTLIATANQGSEATYESGFVIDKFPISRPNLTFSTLTVSNMSPEDSSIYLCSVLGGGETQYFGPGTRLLVL.

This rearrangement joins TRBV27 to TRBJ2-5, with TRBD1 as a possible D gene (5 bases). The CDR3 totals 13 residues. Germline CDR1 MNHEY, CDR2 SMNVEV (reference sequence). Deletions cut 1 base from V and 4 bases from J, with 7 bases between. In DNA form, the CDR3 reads TGTGCCAGCAGTTTATTTAGGGGAGAGACCCAGTACTTC. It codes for CASSLFRGETQYF.

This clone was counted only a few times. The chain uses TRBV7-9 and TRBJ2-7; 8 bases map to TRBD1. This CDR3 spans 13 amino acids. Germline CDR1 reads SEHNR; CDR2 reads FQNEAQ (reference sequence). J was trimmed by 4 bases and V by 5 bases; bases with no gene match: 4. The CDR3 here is CASSIDRGYEQYF. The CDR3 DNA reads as TGTGCCAGCAGCATCGACAGGGGTTACGAGCAGTACTTC.

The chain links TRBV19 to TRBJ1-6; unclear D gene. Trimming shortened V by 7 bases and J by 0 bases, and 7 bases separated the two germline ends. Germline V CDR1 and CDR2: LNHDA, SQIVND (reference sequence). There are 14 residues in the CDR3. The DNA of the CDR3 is TGTGCCAGTAACCCCGGCTCCTATAATTCACCCCTCCACTTT. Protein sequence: CASNPGSYNSPLHF.

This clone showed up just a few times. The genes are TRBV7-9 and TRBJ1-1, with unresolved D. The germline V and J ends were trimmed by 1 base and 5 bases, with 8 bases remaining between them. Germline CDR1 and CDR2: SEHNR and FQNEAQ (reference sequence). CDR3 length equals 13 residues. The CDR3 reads CASSLVLETEAFF. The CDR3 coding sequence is TGTGCCAGCAGCTTAGTTCTGGAGACTGAAGCTTTCTTT. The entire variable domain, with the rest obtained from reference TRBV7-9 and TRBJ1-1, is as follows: DTGVSQNPRHKITKRGQNVTFRCDPISEHNRLYWYRQTLGQGPEFLTYFQNEAQLEKSRLLSDRFSAERPKGSFSTLEIQRTEQGDSAMYLCASSLVLETEAFFGQGTRLTVV.

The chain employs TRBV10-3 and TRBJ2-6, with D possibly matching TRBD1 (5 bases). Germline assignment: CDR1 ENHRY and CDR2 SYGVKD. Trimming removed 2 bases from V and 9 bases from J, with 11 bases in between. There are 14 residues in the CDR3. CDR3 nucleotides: TGTGCCATCAGTGAGCCAGGGATGGTCAACGTCCTGACTTTC. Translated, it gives CAISEPGMVNVLTF.

CDR3 in DNA: TGCAGCGTTGAAGGGACTAGCCCCGAGCAGTACTTC. Amino acids: CSVEGTSPEQYF. The chain joins TRBV29-1 to TRBJ2-7, with TRBD2 matching 8 bases. Germline V gene lookup returns CDR1 SQVTM and CDR2 ANQGSEA. The CDR3 spans 12 residues. Unmatched junction bases numbered 2, after V lost 1 base and J lost 6 bases.

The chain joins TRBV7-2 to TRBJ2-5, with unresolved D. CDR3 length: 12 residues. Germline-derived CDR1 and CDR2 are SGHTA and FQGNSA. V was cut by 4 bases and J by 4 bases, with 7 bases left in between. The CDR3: CASSYLRETQYF. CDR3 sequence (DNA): TGTGCCAGCAGCTACCTGCGAGAGACCCAGTACTTC.

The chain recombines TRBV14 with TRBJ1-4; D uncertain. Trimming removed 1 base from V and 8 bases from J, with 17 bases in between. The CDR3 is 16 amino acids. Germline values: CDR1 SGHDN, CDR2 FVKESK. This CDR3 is CASSQGFGRIEEKLFF. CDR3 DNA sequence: TGTGCCAGCAGCCAAGGGTTTGGGAGGATTGAAGAAAAACTGTTTTTT.

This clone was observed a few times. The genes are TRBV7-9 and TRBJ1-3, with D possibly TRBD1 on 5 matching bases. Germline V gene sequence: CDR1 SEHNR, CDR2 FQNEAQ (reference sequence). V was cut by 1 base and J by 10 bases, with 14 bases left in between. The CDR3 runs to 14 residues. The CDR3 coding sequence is TGTGCCAGCAGCTTAGGAGGCGGGGCTTCGACCATATATTTT. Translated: CASSLGGGASTIYF.

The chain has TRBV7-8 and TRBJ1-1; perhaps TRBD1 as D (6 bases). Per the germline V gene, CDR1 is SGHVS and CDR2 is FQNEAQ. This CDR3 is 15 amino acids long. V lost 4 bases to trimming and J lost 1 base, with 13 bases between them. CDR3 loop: CASSSPTGKNTEAFF. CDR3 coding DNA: TGTGCCAGCAGCTCTCCAACAGGGAAGAACACTGAAGCTTTCTTT. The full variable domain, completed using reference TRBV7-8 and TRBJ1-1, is GAGVSQSPRYKVAKRGQDVALRCDPISGHVSLFWYQQALGQGPEFLTYFQNEAQLDKSGLPSDRFFAERPEGSVSTLKIQRTQQEDSAVYLCASSSPTGKNTEAFFGQGTRLTVV.

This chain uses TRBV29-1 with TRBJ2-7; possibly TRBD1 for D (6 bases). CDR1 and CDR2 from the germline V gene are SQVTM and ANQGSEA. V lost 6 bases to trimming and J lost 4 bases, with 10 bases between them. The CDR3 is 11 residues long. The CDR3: CSVFQGYEQYF. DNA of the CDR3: TGCAGCGTCTTCCAGGGGTACGAGCAGTACTTC.

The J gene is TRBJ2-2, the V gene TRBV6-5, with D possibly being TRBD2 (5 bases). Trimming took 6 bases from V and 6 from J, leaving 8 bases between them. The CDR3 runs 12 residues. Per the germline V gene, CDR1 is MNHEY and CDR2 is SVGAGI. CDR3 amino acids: CASRAGAGELFF. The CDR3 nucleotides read TGTGCCAGCAGGGCCGGGGCCGGGGAGCTGTTTTTT.

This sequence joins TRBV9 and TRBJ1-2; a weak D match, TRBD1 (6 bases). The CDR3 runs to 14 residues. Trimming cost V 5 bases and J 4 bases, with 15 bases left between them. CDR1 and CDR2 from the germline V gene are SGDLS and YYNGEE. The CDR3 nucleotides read TGTGCCAGCAGTGCTGGGGGGGGCTCCTATGGCTACACCTTC. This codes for CASSAGGGSYGYTF.

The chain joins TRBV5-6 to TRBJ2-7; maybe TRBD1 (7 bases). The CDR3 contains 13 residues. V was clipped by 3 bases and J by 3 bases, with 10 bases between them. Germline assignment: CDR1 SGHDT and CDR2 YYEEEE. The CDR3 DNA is TGTGCCAGCAGCTGGGGGGACAGCTACGAGCAGTACTTC. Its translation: CASSWGDSYEQYF.

CDR3 bases: TGTGCCAGCAGCTGGAGGGATGGGAGGGGGAACACTGAAGCTTTCTTT. Translating gives CASSWRDGRGNTEAFF. J is TRBJ1-1 and V is TRBV28; TRBD1 is a possible D gene (5 bases). V lost 6 bases and J lost 1, with 18 bases in between. Germline values: CDR1 MDHEN, CDR2 SYDVKM. This CDR3 is 16 amino acids long.

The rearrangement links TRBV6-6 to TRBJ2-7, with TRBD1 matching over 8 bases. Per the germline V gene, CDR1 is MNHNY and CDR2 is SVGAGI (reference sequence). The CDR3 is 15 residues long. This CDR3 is CLQHEEQGELYEQYF. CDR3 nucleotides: TGTCTACAGCACGAAGAACAGGGGGAATTGTACGAGCAGTACTTC.

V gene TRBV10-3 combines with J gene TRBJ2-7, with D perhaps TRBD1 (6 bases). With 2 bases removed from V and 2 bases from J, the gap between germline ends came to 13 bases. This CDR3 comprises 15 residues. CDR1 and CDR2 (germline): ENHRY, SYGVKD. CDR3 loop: CAISEPQGPTYEQYF. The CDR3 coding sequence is TGTGCCATCAGTGAGCCTCAGGGGCCTACCTACGAGCAGTACTTC.

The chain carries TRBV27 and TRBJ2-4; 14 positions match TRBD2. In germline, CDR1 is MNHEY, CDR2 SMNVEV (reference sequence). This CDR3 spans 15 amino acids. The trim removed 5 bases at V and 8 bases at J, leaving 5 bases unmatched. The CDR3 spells CASSPGLAGVDIQYF. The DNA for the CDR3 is TGTGCCAGCAGTCCGGGACTAGCGGGGGTAGACATTCAGTACTTC.

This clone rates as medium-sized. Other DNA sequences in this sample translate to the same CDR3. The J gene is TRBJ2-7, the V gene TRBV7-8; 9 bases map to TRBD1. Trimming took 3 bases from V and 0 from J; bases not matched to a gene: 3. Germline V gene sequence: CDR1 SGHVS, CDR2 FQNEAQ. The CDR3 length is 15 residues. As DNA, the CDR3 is TGTGCCAGCAGCTTGGGGACAGGGATCTCCTACGAGCAGTACTTC. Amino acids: CASSLGTGISYEQYF. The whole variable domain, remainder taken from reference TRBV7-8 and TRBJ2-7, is GAGVSQSPRYKVAKRGQDVALRCDPISGHVSLFWYQQALGQGPEFLTYFQNEAQLDKSGLPSDRFFAERPEGSVSTLKIQRTQQEDSAVYLCASSLGTGISYEQYFGPGTRLTVT.

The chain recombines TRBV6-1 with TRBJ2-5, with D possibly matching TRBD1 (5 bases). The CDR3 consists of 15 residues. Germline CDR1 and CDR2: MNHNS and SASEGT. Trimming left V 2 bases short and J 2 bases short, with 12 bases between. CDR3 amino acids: CASSERPAGQETQYF. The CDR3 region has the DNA TGTGCCAGCAGTGAACGGCCTGCAGGGCAAGAGACCCAGTACTTC.

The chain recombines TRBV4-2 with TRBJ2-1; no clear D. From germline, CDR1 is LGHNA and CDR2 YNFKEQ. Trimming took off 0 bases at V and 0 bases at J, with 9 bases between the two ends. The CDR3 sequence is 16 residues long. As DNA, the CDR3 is TGTGCCAGCAGCCAAGACTGGTCGAGCTCCTACAATGAGCAGTTCTTC. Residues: CASSQDWSSSYNEQFF.

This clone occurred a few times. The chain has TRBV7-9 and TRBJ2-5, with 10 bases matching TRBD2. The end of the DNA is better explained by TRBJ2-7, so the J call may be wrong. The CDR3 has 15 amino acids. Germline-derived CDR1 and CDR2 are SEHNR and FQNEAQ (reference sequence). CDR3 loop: CASSLVTSGDYEQYF. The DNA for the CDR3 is TGTGCCAGCAGCTTAGTAACTAGCGGGGACTACGAGCAGTACTTC.

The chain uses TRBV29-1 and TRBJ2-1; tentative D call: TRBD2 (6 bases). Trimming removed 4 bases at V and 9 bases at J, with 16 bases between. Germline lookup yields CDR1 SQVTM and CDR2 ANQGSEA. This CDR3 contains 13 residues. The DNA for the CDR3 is TGCAGCGTTGGGTCGGGGGAAGACGGTGAGCAGTTCTTC. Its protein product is CSVGSGEDGEQFF.